A selection of T cell receptor beta chains follows, all from one sample in a study of blood T cell repertoires in COVID-19. Profiled with immunoSEQ multiplex PCR; TCRdb holds only in-frame clones, not every one. This sample carries tens of thousands of clones, 80% to 90% of them seen once, and the ten largest clones take 5.1%. The sample taken for sequencing was peripheral blood. Source of these receptors: a human donor in a cohort sampled during active COVID-19. Each CDR3 is given with its conserved first and last residue. D genes are given only for firm matches. Clone sizes are given selectively: once, few, many, or a class where the clone is expanded.

v_gene	abundance	d_gene	j_gene	CDR3aa	CDR3nt
TRBV9	-	-	TRBJ2-3	CASSVVDSGRADTQYF	TGTGCCAGCAGCGTTGTGGACAGCGGCAGGGCAGATACGCAGTATTTT
TRBV11-2	-	-	TRBJ1-4	CASSLSTTNEKLFF	TGTGCCAGCAGCTTAAGCACAACTAATGAAAAACTGTTTTTT
TRBV9	-	TRBD1	TRBJ2-7	CASSVSQGAGNEQYF	TGTGCCAGCAGCGTATCACAGGGGGCTGGAAACGAGCAGTACTTC
TRBV28	-	-	TRBJ1-6	CASRPGAGVESAYSPLHF	TGTGCCAGCAGACCCGGGGCAGGGGTGGAATCAGCGTATTCACCCCTCCACTTT
TRBV6-2/TRBV6-3	-	TRBD1	TRBJ2-7	CASSFAARGPSYEQYF	TGTGCCAGCAGTTTTGCGGCCAGGGGGCCATCCTACGAGCAGTACTTC
TRBV2	-	-	TRBJ2-1	CASRTSTLAVNEQFF	TGTGCCAGCAGGACTTCGACGCTAGCAGTCAATGAGCAGTTCTTC
TRBV5-1	-	-	TRBJ2-2	CASRTGTGELFF	TGCGCCAGCAGAACAGGGACCGGGGAGCTGTTTTTT
TRBV7-2	-	-	TRBJ2-3	CASSLQDSDTQYF	TGTGCCAGCAGCTTACAGGATTCAGATACGCAGTATTTT
TRBV3-1/TRBV3-2	-	-	TRBJ2-7	CASSQVPGVFGEQYF	TGTGCCAGCAGCCAGGTCCCAGGGGTCTTCGGGGAGCAGTACTTC
TRBV7-2	-	-	TRBJ2-1	CASSPSGNYNEQFF	TGTGCCAGCAGCCCCTCGGGTAACTACAATGAGCAGTTCTTC
TRBV3-1/TRBV3-2	few	TRBD1	TRBJ2-2	CASSPTGGSGELFF	TGTGCCAGCAGCCCCACAGGGGGCTCCGGGGAGCTGTTTTTT
TRBV7-2	-	TRBD1	TRBJ2-7	CASSPSDRGYEQYF	TGTGCCAGCAGCCCATCGGACAGGGGCTACGAGCAGTACTTC
TRBV18	-	-	TRBJ1-1	CASSLQMNTEAFF	TGTGCCAGCTCACTACAGATGAACACTGAAGCTTTCTTT
TRBV11-2	-	TRBD2	TRBJ2-5	CASSHGAVAGGGEETQYF	TGTGCCAGCAGCCATGGGGCGGTAGCGGGAGGTGGGGAGGAGACCCAGTACTTC
TRBV20-1	-	-	TRBJ2-3	CSASRDTQYF	TGCAGTGCCTCGAGGGATACGCAGTATTTT
TRBV18	-	TRBD1	TRBJ1-4	CASSPEEGAGEKLFF	TGTGCCAGCTCACCAGAGGAGGGGGCAGGTGAAAAACTGTTTTTT
TRBV7-7	-	TRBD1	TRBJ2-1	CASSLGQGSNEQFF	TGTGCCAGCAGCTTGGGACAGGGCAGCAATGAGCAGTTCTTC
TRBV27	-	TRBD2	TRBJ2-1	CASGPLAGVRNEQFF	TGTGCCAGCGGGCCTCTAGCGGGAGTTCGCAATGAGCAGTTCTTC
TRBV28	-	-	TRBJ1-2	CASSFEVYGYTF	TGTGCCAGCAGTTTCGAGGTTTATGGCTACACCTTC
TRBV11-3	-	-	TRBJ2-1	CASSPPTRSGSYNEQFF	TGTGCCAGCAGCCCCCCGACCCGGAGCGGGTCCTACAATGAGCAGTTCTTC
TRBV29-1	-	-	TRBJ2-1	CSVEDRGEGNEQFF	TGCAGCGTTGAAGACAGGGGAGAAGGCAATGAGCAGTTCTTC
TRBV30	once	TRBD1	TRBJ1-3	CAWSRLGQVPGNTIYF	TGTGCCTGGAGTAGGCTAGGACAGGTCCCTGGAAACACCATATATTTT